Detailed here is one T cell receptor (beta chain). The target antigen is unknown. TCRdb independently ran MiXCR on the 5' RACE reads; one entry per CDR3 protein. The sample carries 1.5 million to 2 million distinct CDR3 sequences, around a third recorded once. These data originate in a study of identical twins. Findings and limits, study-wide: Beta out-of-frame sequences showed weaker excess sharing between twins. Insertion counts were lower in abundant cord blood beta clonotypes, a trend that memory repertoires did not show.

Germline V gene data show CDR1 as SNHLY and CDR2 as FYNNEI. The V end was cut by 7 bases, the J end by 3 bases, with 12 bases between. The CDR3 is 13 amino acids. The clonotype comes from a newborn girl in good health. Sequenced: cord blood. V usage is TRBV2 and J usage is TRBJ2-5; TRBD2 might be the D (6 bases). The CDR3 bases are TGTGCCAGCATGGTAGGCGGGGAAGAGACCCAGTACTTC. Encoded protein: CASMVGGEETQYF.